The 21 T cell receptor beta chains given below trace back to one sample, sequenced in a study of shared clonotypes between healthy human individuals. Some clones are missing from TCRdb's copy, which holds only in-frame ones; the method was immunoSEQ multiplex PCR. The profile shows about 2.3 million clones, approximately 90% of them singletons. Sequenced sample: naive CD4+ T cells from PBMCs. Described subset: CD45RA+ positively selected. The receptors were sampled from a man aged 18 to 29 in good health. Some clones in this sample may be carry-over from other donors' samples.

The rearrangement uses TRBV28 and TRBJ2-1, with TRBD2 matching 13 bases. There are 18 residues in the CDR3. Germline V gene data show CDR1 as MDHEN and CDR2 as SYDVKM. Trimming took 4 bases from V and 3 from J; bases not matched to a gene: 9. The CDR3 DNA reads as TGTGCCAGCAGTTCCCCACCCGGGACTAGCGGGAACTACAATGAGCAGTTCTTC. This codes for CASSSPPGTSGNYNEQFF.

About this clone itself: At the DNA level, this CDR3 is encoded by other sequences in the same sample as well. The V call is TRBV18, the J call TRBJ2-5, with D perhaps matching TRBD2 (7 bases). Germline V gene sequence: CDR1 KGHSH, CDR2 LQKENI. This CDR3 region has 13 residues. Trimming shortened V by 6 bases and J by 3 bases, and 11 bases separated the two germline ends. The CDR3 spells CASSPGGKETQYF. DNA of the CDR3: TGTGCCAGCTCCCCGGGGGGCAAAGAGACCCAGTACTTC.

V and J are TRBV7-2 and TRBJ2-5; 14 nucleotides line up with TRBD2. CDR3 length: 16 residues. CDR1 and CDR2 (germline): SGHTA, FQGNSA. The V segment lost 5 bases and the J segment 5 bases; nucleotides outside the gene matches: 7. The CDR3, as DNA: TGTGCCAGCAGCAAAGGGACTAGCGGGAGTGGGGAGACCCAGTACTTC. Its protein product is CASSKGTSGSGETQYF. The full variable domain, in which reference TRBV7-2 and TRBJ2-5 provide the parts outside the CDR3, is GAGVSQSPSNKVTEKGKDVELRCDPISGHTALYWYRQSLGQGLEFLIYFQGNSAPDKSGLPSDRFSAERTGGSVSTLTIQRTQQEDSAVYLCASSKGTSGSGETQYFGPGTRLLVL.

CDR3 in amino acids: CASSSRQGSGEQYF. The CDR3 region has the DNA TGTGCCAGCAGTTCCAGACAGGGTAGCGGCGAGCAGTACTTC. V usage is TRBV28 and J usage is TRBJ2-5, with a weak D call TRBD1 (7 bases). The J call may be incorrect, as the DNA end agrees better with TRBJ2-7. The CDR3 runs to 14 residues. Per germline, CDR1 MDHEN and CDR2 SYDVKM.

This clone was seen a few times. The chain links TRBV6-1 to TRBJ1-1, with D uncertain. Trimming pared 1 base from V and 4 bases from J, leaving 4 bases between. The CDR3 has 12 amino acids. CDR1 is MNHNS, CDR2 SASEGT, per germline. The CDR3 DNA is TGTGCCAGCAGTGAAGAGAGCACTGAAGCTTTCTTT. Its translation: CASSEESTEAFF.

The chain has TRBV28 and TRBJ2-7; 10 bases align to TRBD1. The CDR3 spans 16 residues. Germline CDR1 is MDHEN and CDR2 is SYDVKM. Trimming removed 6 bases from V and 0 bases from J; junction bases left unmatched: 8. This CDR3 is CASSPADRGPSYEQYF. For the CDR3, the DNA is TGTGCCAGCAGCCCAGCCGACAGGGGGCCCTCCTACGAGCAGTACTTC.

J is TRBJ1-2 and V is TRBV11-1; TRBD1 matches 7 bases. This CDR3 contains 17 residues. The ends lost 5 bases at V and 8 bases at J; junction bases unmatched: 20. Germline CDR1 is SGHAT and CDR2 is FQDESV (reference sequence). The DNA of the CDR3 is TGTGCCAGCAGCCCAAGAGGGGACAGTTCGATCAGCCGAGGCTACACCTTC. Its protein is CASSPRGDSSISRGYTF.

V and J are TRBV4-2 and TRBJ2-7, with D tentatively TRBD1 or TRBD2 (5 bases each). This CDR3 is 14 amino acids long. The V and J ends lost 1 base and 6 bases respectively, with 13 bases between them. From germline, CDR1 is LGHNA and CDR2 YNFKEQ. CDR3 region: CASSQVRGGGEQYF. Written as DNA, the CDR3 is TGTGCCAGCAGCCAAGTTCGGGGCGGAGGCGAGCAGTACTTC.

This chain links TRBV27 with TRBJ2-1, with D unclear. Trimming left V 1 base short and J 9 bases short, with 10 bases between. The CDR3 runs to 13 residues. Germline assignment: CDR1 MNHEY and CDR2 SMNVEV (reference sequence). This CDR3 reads CASSLLVGIEQFF. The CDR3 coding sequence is TGTGCCAGCAGTTTATTAGTTGGAATTGAGCAGTTCTTC.

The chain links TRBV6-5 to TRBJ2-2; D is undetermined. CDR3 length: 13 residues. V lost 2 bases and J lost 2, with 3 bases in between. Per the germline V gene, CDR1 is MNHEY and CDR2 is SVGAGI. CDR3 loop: CASSYPNTGELFF. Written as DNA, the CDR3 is TGTGCCAGCAGTTACCCTAACACCGGGGAGCTGTTTTTT.

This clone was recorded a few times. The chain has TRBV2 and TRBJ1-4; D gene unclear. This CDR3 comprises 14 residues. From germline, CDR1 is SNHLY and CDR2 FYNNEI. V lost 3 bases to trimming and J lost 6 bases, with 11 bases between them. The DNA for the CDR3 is TGTGCCAGCAGTGACCAGGAAGCTTATGAAAAACTGTTTTTT. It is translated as CASSDQEAYEKLFF.

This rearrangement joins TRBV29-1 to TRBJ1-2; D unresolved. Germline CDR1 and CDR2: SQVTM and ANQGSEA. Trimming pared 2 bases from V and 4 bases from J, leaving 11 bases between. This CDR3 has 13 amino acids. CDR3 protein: CSVEPNAGYGYTF. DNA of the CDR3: TGCAGCGTTGAACCAAACGCGGGCTATGGCTACACCTTC.

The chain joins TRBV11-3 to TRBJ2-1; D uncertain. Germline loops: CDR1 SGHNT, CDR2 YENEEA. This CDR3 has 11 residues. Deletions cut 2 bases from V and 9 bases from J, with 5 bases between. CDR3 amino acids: CASSLSVEQFF. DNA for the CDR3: TGTGCCAGCAGCTTATCGGTTGAGCAGTTCTTC.

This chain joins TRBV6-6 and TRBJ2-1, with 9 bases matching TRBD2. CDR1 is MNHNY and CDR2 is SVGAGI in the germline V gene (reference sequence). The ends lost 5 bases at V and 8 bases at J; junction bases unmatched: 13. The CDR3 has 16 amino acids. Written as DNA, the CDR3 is TGTGCCAGCAGTCCCGTCGGTAGCGGGAGTACCTATGAGCAGTTCTTC. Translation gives CASSPVGSGSTYEQFF.

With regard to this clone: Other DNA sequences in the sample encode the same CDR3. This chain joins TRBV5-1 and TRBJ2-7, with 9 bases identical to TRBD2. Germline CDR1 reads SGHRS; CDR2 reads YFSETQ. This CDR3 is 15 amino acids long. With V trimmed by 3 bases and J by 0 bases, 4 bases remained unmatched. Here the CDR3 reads CASSSLAGSSYEQYF. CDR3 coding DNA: TGCGCCAGCAGCTCCCTAGCGGGATCCTCCTACGAGCAGTACTTC.

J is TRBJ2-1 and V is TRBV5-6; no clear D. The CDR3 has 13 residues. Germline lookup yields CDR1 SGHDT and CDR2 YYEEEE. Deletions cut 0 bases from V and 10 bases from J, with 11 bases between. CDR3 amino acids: CASSLGRAREQFF. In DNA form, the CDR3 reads TGTGCCAGCAGCTTGGGAAGGGCTCGCGAGCAGTTCTTC. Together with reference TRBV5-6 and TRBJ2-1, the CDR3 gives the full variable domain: DAGVTQSPTHLIKTRGQQVTLRCSPKSGHDTVSWYQQALGQGPQFIFQYYEEEERQRGNFPDRFSGHQFPNYSSELNVNALLLGDSALYLCASSLGRAREQFFGPGTRLTVL.

The CDR3 nucleotides are TGTGCCAGCAGTTCTCCCGGGACAGGGGAGAGAACTGAAGCTTTCTTT. It translates to CASSSPGTGERTEAFF. The chain uses TRBV28 and TRBJ1-1; 10 bases agree with TRBD1. This CDR3 spans 16 amino acids. The V segment lost 4 bases and the J segment 5 bases; nucleotides outside the gene matches: 10. Germline CDR1 is MDHEN and CDR2 is SYDVKM.

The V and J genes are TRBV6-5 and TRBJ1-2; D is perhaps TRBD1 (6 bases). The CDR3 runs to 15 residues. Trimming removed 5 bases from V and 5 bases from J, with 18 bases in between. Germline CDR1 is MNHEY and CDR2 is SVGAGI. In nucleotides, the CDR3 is TGTGCCAGCAGTCAGGACAGTGAGAACTATTATGGCTACACCTTC. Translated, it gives CASSQDSENYYGYTF.

CDR3 coding DNA: TGTGCCAGCAGCCGCCAAGGAGCGGGAGAAAACAATGAGCAGTTCTTC. It encodes CASSRQGAGENNEQFF. The chain combines TRBV27 with TRBJ2-1; the match to TRBD2 covers 8 bases. The CDR3 consists of 16 residues. CDR1 MNHEY and CDR2 SMNVEV come from the germline V gene (reference sequence). The J segment lost 5 bases and the V segment lost 6 bases, leaving 12 bases of the junction unmatched.

In DNA form, the CDR3 reads TGTGCCACACCCCTCGGGCTTGGCGCCTCAGATACGCAGTATTTT. It encodes CATPLGLGASDTQYF. The chain links TRBV2 to TRBJ2-3; D remains ambiguous. Germline V CDR1 and CDR2: SNHLY, FYNNEI. CDR3 length: 15 residues. V was clipped by 10 bases and J by 4 bases, with 21 bases between them. The variable domain in full, completed from reference TRBV2 and TRBJ2-3, reads EPEVTQTPSHQVTQMGQEVILRCVPISNHLYFYWYRQILGQKVEFLVSFYNNEISEKSEIFDDQFSVERPDGSNFTLKIRSTKLEDSAMYFCATPLGLGASDTQYFGPGTRLTVL.

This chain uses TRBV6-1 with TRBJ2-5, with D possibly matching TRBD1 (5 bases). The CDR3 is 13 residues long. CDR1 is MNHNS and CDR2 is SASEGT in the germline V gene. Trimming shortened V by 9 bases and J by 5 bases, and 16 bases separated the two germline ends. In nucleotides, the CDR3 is TGTGCCAGTGACAGAGCCCCGGCGGAGACCCAGTACTTC. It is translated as CASDRAPAETQYF.